The 21 T cell receptor beta chains below all came from one sample that was sequenced in a study of tumor-infiltrating lymphocytes in glioblastoma multiforme. TCRB libraries came from RNA via three nested multiplex PCR rounds. Each CDR3 protein is one row after TCRdb ran MiXCR on the multiplex PCR reads. The sample contains about 32,000 distinct CDR3 sequences, 50% to 75% of which appear only once. The sample taken for sequencing was brain tumor tissue. Source of these receptors: a male donor with glioblastoma.

Points on this clonotype: The DNA is left out, because the CDR3 cannot be placed on it with certainty; the CDR3 is given as TCRdb lists it. The rearrangement uses TRBV6-1 and TRBJ2-1; the D call TRBD2 from the table was never checked on the DNA. The V gene's germline CDR1 is MNHNS and CDR2 SASEGT. The CDR3 is 17 amino acids in total, end residues counted. CDR3: CASTMTVGSGSGNEHFF.

Turning to this clonotype: Germline is not matched at one junction end, which may reflect a read error. The rearrangement joins TRBV29-1 to TRBJ2-3, with TRBD2 matching 9 bases. This CDR3 comprises 15 residues. Germline V CDR1 and CDR2: SQVTM, ANQGSEA. For the CDR3, the DNA is TGCAGCGCTAGAAGATTAGCGGGAGAAGCAGATACGCGGTATTTT. As protein: CSARRLAGEADTRYF.

J is TRBJ2-5 and V is TRBV20-1; tentatively, D is TRBD2 (5 bases). In germline, CDR1 is DFQATT, CDR2 SNEGSKA (reference sequence). The length of the CDR3 is 11 residues. CDR3 in DNA: TGCAGAGCGGCAGTGGTAGAGACCCAGTACTTC. This codes for CRAAVVETQYF.

Note on this clonotype: One end of the junction varies from germline; a read error may be responsible. The CDR3 loop is CVSSSLGAVSGNTIYF. CDR3 nucleotides: TGTGTCAGCAGTTCCCTTGGGGCGGTGTCTGGAAACACCATATATTTT. V is TRBV28 and J is TRBJ1-3; maybe TRBD1 (5 bases). The V gene's germline CDR1 is MDHEN and CDR2 SYDVKM. The CDR3 is 16 amino acids. Full variable domain (missing parts from reference TRBV28 and TRBJ1-3): DVKVTQSSRYLVKRTGEKVFLECVQDMDHENMFWYRQDPGLGLRLIYFSYDVKMKEKGDIPEGYSVSREKKERFSLILESASTNQTSMYLCVSSSLGAVSGNTIYFGEGSWLTVV.

V is TRBV6-2 or TRBV6-3 and J is TRBJ1-2, with no clear D. The CDR3 has 11 amino acids. V was trimmed by 8 bases and J by 8 bases, leaving 12 bases between them. The germline V gene encodes CDR1 MNHEY and CDR2 SVGEGT. CDR3 DNA: TGTGCCAGCGGTCCAGCCTACGGCTACACCTTC. It codes for CASGPAYGYTF.

About this clonotype: At one of its ends the junction is not consistent with the germline gene, which may arise from a read error. The J gene is TRBJ2-1, the V gene TRBV4-1; 7 bases align to TRBD1. Germline CDR1 is MGHRA and CDR2 is YSYEKL. The CDR3 length is 13 residues. The CDR3 DNA reads TGCGCTAGCAGCCAAGGGACAGACAATGGGCAGTTCTTC. Translating it yields CASSQGTDNGQFF.

V usage is TRBV20-1 and J usage is TRBJ2-7, with D perhaps given as TRBD1 or TRBD2 (5 bases each). CDR3 length equals 13 residues. Trimming cost V 5 bases and J 6 bases, with 17 bases left between them. CDR1 and CDR2 from the germline V gene are DFQATT and SNEGSKA (reference sequence). As DNA, the CDR3 is TGCAGTGCTGCTACCGGGACGGTGGTCGAGCAGTACTTC. This translates into CSAATGTVVEQYF.

This clonotype was counted a single time. The CDR3 end shows no conserved phenylalanine or tryptophan, and so a read error is likely. The chain couples TRBV10-3 to TRBJ2-7; a weak D match, TRBD1 (6 bases). This CDR3 contains 17 residues. CDR1 ENHRY and CDR2 SYGVKD come from the germline V gene. As DNA, the CDR3 is TGTGCCATCAATGAGGGGTTTGTAGGGGGAAGGTTCTACGAGCAGTACTTG. Amino acid sequence: CAINEGFVGGRFYEQYL.

By share of the sample, this clonotype is medium-sized. V is TRBV11-2 and J is TRBJ1-1; no reliable D call. Per the germline V gene, CDR1 is SGHAT and CDR2 is FQNNGV. V lost 4 bases and J 3 bases, leaving 12 bases between the germline ends. This CDR3 region has 14 residues. CDR3 nucleotides: TGTGCCAGCAGCTCGAGTCTCTCCCACACTGAAGCTTTCTTT. It translates to CASSSSLSHTEAFF. Together with reference TRBV11-2 and TRBJ1-1, the CDR3 gives the full variable domain: EAGVAQSPRYKIIEKRQSVAFWCNPISGHATLYWYQQILGQGPKLLIQFQNNGVVDDSQLPKDRFSAERLKGVDSTLKIQPAKLEDSAVYLCASSSSLSHTEAFFGQGTRLTVV.

About this clonotype itself: The junction shows a germline mismatch at one end, possibly a read error. The rearrangement links TRBV7-9 to TRBJ2-2, with D perhaps TRBD2 (6 bases). The CDR3 has 12 residues. Germline V gene lookup returns CDR1 SEHNR and CDR2 FQNEAQ (reference sequence). CDR3 loop: CASRGGVGKLFF. The CDR3 DNA follows: TGTGCCAGCAGGGGCGGGGTCGGGAAGCTGTTTTTT.

This clonotype was detected a few times. V gene TRBV11-2 combines with J gene TRBJ2-3; D unclear. From germline, CDR1 is SGHAT and CDR2 FQNNGV. V gave up 5 bases and J gave up 1 base, with 7 bases separating them. There are 13 residues in the CDR3. CDR3 in amino acids: CASSLTRTDTQYF. CDR3 coding DNA: TGTGCCAGCAGCCTCACTCGCACAGATACGCAGTATTTT.

Of note for this clonotype: Just one base apart from a much larger clone, this may be a read error. The rearrangement links TRBV4-1 to TRBJ2-1, with unresolved D. The CDR3 runs 14 residues. CDR1 is MGHRA, CDR2 YSYEKL, per germline. Here the CDR3 DNA reads TGCGCCAGCAGCCAAGTATCGCAGGAAGATGAGCGGTTCTTC. Translated: CASSQVSQEDERFF.

Of note for this clonotype: Compared with germline, one end of the junction differs, possibly owing to a read error. The rearrangement uses TRBV20-1 and TRBJ2-1; tentative D call: TRBD1 (7 bases). The CDR3 is 20 amino acids. Per germline, CDR1 DFQATT and CDR2 SNEGSKA (reference sequence). CDR3 amino acids: CSAREGGGQVLLGSYSEQFF. CDR3 DNA: TGCAGTGCTAGAGAGGGAGGAGGACAGGTCCTACTTGGCTCCTACAGTGAGCAGTTCTTC.

With respect to this clonotype: No conserved phenylalanine or tryptophan ends this CDR3, so it is likely a read error. The CDR3 DNA follows: TGTGCGGGCAGTTACTCTTTACACCAACAACACGAGCAGTACCTC. Protein: CAGSYSLHQQHEQYL. The chain couples TRBV6-5 to TRBJ2-7, with no clear D. Per the germline V gene, CDR1 is MNHEY and CDR2 is SVGAGI. CDR3 length: 15 amino acids.

In DNA, the CDR3 is TGTGCCAGCAGTTTGGGATCGTGGACTGAAGCTTTCTTT. Protein product: CASSLGSWTEAFF. The chain combines TRBV12-3 or TRBV12-4 with TRBJ1-1; unclear D gene. CDR3 length: 13 amino acids. Between the trimmed V and J ends, which lost 3 bases and 5 bases, there was a span of 10 bases.

As for this clonotype: Because the CDR3 is missing its conserved closing phenylalanine or tryptophan, this is likely a read error. The chain recombines TRBV12-3 or TRBV12-4 with TRBJ2-2; 8 nucleotides line up with TRBD1. The CDR3 is 14 residues long. The CDR3 DNA reads as TGTGCCAGCAGTAGGACAGGGCCGACCGGGAAGCTGTTTTAT. This codes for CASSRTGPTGKLFY.

The V and J genes are TRBV11-2 and TRBJ2-7; D is perhaps TRBD1 (5 bases). This CDR3 spans 15 amino acids. The V gene's germline CDR1 is SGHAT and CDR2 FQNNGV. CDR3 coding DNA: TGTGCTAGTAGTCAAGGTGCAGGGTTTCGGTACGAGCAGTACTTC. Translation gives CASSQGAGFRYEQYF.

This clonotype showed up just once. Here the CDR3 omits its conserved ending phenylalanine or tryptophan, so a read error is the likely source. It is unclear where the CDR3 begins or ends on the DNA, so no DNA is shown, and the CDR3 is as TCRdb lists it. The chain's CDR3 is CSVAGTRTDTKYY. The V gene is TRBV29-1, the J gene TRBJ2-3; the DNA was not used to check the table's D call, TRBD2. Inclusive of both ends, the CDR3 amounts to 13 amino acids. Germline V gives CDR1 SQVTM, CDR2 ANQGSEA.

This chain uses TRBV11-2 with TRBJ2-1; D unclear. Germline V gene sequence: CDR1 SGHAT, CDR2 FQNNGV. The CDR3 runs 14 residues. V was shortened by 5 bases and J by 10 bases, with 18 bases between the two germline ends. CDR3 nucleotide sequence: TGTGCCAGCAGCCCCGGAAGCCCGATTAGGGAGCAGTTCTTC. It translates to CASSPGSPIREQFF.

This clonotype was seen ten or more times. The chain recombines TRBV30 with TRBJ2-1, with D perhaps matching TRBD1 or TRBD2 (5 bases each). This CDR3 is 14 amino acids long. Looked up from germline, CDR1 is GTSNPN and CDR2 is SVGIG (reference sequence). Trimming cost V 2 bases and J 0 bases, with 8 bases left between them. CDR3 sequence (DNA): TGTGCCTGGAGTTCCGGGACCTCCTACAATGAGCAGTTCTTC. Residues: CAWSSGTSYNEQFF.

The table lists this clonotype with a few counts. V and J are TRBV12-3 or TRBV12-4 and TRBJ1-2; unclear D gene. The CDR3 totals 12 residues. Between the trimmed V and J ends, which lost 4 bases and 8 bases, there was a span of 11 bases. The CDR3: CASSSAGSGYTF. The CDR3 DNA reads TGTGCCAGCAGTTCCGCAGGTTCCGGCTACACCTTC.